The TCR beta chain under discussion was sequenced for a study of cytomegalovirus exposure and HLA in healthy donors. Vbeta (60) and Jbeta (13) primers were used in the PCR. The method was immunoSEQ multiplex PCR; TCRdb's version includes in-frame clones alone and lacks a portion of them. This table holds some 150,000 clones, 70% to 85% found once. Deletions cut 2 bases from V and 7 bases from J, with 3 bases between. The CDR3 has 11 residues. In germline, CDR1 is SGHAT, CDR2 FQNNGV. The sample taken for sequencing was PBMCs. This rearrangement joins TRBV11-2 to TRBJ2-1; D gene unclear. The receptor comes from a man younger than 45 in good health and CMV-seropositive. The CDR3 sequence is CASSLPNEQFF. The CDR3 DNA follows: TGTGCCAGCAGCTTACCTAATGAGCAGTTCTTC.